This T cell receptor beta chain is drawn from a study of low-dose radiotherapy and immunotherapy resistance in tumors. This CDR3 is built from 12 residues. This clonotype was detected many times. First-strand cDNA used TRAV- and TRBV-specific primers, covering alpha and beta chains. The authors ran about 18 PCR cycles to amplify TCRs with a constant-region primer and V-primer adapter. TCRdb itself ran the reads through MiXCR, one entry per CDR3 protein. There are nearly 60,000 distinct CDR3 sequences in the sample; about 23% occur only once, and 6% to 8.5% lies in the top ten. Time point specified: after trial treatment. Treatment indicated: LDRT plus nivolumab, ipilimumab, low-dose cyclophosphamide and aspirin (RACIN trial). The donors' regimen was nivolumab, ipilimumab, aspirin, low-dose cyclophosphamide and low-dose radiotherapy.

The sample was PBMCs, taken after low-dose radiotherapy plus immunotherapy. The TCR comes from a male donor with prostate cancer. The V and J genes are TRBV21-1 and TRBJ2-7. TRBV21-1 is an annotated pseudogene. The CDR3 reads CASSLVPYEQYF. CDR3 sequence (DNA): TGTGCCAGCTCATTGGTACCCTACGAGCAGTACTTC.